This TCR beta chain was found in a study of blood T cell repertoires in COVID-19. This clone was detected a few times. Sequencing was performed with immunoSEQ multiplex PCR; in TCRdb, only in-frame clones are kept and a portion is missing. The repertoire holds 200,000 to 250,000 clones, with around 81% as singletons. Germline-derived CDR1 and CDR2 are MNHEY and SVGEGT. Trimming at V came to 6 bases and at J to 4 bases, leaving 8 bases not matched to a gene. There are 15 residues in the CDR3. The origin of this receptor is a woman in her forties or fifties with acute COVID-19. Sequenced material: PBMCs or T cells enriched from blood (not recorded which). The chain links TRBV6-2 or TRBV6-3 to TRBJ2-2; 7 bases match TRBD2. CDR3 in DNA: TGTGCCAGCAGCCCTGGAGGCGGGAGCACCGGGGAGCTGTTTTTT. Protein sequence: CASSPGGGSTGELFF.